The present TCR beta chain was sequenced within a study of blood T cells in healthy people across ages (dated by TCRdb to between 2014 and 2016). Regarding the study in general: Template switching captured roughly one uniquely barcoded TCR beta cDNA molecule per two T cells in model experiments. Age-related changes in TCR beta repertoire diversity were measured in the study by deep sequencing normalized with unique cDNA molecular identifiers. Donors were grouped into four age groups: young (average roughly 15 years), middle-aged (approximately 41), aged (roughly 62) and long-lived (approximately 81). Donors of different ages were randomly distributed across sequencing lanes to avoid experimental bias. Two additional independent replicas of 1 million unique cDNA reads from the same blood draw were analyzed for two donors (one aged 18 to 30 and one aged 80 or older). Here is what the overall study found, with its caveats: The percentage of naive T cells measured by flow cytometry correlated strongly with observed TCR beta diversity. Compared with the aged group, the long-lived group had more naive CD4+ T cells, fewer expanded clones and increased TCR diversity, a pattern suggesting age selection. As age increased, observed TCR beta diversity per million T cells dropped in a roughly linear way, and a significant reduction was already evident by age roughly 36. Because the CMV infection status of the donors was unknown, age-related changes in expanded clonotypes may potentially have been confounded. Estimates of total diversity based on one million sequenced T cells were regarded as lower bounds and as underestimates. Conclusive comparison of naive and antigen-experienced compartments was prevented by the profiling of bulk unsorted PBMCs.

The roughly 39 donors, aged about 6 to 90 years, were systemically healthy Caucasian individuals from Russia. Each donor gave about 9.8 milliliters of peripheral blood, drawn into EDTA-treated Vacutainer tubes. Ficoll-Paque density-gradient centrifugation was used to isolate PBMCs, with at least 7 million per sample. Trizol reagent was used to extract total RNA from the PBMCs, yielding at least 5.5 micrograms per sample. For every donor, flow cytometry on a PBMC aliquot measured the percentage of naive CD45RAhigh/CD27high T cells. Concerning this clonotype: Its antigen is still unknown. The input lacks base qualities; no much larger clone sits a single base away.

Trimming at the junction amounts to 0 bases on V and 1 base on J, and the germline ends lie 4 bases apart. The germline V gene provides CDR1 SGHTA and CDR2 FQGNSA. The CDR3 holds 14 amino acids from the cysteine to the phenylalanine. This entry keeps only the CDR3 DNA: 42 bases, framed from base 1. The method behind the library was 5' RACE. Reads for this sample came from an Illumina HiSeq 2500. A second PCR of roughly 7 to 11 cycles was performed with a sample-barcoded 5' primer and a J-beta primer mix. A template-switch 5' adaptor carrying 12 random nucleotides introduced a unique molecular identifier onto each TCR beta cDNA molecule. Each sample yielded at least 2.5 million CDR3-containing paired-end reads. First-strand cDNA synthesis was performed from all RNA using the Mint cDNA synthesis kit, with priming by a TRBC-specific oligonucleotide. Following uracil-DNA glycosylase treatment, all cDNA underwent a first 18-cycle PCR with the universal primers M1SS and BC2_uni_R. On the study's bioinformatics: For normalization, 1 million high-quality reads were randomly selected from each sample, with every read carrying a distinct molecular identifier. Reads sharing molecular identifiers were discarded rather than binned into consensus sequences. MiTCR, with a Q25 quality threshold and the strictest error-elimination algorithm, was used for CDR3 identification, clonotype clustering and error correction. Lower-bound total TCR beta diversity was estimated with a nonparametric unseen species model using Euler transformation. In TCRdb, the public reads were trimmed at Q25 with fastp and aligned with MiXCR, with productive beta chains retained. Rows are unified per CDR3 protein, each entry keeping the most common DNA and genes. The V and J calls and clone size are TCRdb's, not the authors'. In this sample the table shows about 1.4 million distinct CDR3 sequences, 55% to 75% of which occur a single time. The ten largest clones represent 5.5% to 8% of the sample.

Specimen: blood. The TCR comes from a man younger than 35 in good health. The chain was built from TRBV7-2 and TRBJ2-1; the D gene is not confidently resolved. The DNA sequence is TGTACCAGCAGCTTAGCGCCTTCCTACAATGAGCAGTTCTTC. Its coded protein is CTSSLAPSYNEQFF.